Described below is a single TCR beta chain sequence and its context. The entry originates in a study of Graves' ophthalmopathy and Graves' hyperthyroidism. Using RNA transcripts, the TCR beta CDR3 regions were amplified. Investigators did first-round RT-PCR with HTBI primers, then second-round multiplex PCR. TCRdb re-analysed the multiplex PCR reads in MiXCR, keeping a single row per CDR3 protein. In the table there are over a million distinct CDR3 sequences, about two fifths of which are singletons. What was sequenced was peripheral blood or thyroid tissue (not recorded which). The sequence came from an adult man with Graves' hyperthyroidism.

CDR3 sequence reads: CSARFRGTEAFF. DNA of the CDR3: TGCAGTGCTAGATTCCGGGGTACTGAAGCTTTCTTT. The chain joins TRBV20-1 to TRBJ1-1; no clear D. Germline V lookup: CDR1 DFQATT, CDR2 SNEGSKA (reference sequence). Deletions cut 2 bases from V and 5 bases from J, with 9 bases between. The CDR3 loop spans 12 amino acids.